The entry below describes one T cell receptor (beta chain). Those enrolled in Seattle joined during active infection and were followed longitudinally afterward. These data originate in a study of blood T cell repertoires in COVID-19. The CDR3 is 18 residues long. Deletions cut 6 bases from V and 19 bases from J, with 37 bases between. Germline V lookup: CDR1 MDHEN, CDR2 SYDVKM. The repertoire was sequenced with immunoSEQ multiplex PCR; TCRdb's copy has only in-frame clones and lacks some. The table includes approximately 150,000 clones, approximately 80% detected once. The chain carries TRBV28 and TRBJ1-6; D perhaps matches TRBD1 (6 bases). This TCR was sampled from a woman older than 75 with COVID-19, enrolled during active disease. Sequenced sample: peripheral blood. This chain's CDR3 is CASRTGEGGALYSTPPHF. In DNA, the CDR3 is TGTGCCAGCAGGACCGGCGAGGGGGGGGCGCTATATAGCACCCCTCCACACTTT. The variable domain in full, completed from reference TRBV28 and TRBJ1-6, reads DVKVTQSSRYLVKRTGEKVFLECVQDMDHENMFWYRQDPGLGLRLIYFSYDVKMKEKGDIPEGYSVSREKKERFSLILESASTNQTSMYLCASRTGEGGALYSTPPHFGNGTRLTVT.